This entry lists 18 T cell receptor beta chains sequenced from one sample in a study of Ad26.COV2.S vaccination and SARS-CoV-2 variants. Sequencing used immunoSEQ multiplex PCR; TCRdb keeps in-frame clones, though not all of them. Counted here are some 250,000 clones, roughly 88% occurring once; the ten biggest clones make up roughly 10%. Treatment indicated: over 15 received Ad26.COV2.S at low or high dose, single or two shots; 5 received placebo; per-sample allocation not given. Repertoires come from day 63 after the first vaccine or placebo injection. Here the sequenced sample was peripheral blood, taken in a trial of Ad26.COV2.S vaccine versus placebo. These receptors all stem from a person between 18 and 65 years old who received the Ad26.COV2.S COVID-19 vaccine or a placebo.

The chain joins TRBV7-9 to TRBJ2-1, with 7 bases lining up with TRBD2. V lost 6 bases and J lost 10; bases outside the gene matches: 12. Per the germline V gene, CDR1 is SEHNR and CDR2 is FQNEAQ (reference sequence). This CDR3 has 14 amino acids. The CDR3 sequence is CASSYPRASGEQFF. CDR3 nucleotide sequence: TGTGCCAGCAGTTATCCAAGGGCTAGCGGAGAGCAGTTCTTC.

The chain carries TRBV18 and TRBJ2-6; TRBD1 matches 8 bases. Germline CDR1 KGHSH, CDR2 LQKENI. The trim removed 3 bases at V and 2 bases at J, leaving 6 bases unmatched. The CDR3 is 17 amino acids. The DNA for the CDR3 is TGTGCCAGCTCACCTCCCGCAGGGGGCGCTGGGGCCAACGTCCTGACTTTC. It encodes CASSPPAGGAGANVLTF.

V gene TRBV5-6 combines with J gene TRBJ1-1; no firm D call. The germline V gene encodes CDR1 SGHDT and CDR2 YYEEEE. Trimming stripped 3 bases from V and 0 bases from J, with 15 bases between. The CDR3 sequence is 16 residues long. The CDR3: CASSSVIRAVNTEAFF. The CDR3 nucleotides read TGTGCCAGCAGCTCCGTGATAAGGGCGGTGAACACTGAAGCTTTCTTT.

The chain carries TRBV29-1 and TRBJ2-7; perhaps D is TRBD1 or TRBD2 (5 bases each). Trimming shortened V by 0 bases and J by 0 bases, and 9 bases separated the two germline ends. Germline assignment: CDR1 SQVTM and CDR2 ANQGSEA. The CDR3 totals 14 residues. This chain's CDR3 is CSVEEGRSSYEQYF. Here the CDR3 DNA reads TGCAGCGTTGAAGAGGGACGAAGCTCCTACGAGCAGTACTTC.

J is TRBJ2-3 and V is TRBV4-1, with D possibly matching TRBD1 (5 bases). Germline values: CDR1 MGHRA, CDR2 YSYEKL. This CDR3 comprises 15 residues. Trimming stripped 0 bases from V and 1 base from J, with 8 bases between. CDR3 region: CASSQESRGTDTQYF. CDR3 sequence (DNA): TGCGCCAGCAGCCAAGAATCCAGGGGCACAGATACGCAGTATTTT.

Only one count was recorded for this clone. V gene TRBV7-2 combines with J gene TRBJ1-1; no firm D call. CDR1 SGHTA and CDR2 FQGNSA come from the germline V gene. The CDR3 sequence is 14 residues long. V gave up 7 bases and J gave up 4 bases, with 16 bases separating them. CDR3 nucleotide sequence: TGTGCCAGCACTGTTGCGGGTGTGGGCACTGAAGCTTTCTTT. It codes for CASTVAGVGTEAFF. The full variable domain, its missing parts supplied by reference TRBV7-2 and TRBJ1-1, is GAGVSQSPSNKVTEKGKDVELRCDPISGHTALYWYRQSLGQGLEFLIYFQGNSAPDKSGLPSDRFSAERTGGSVSTLTIQRTQQEDSAVYLCASTVAGVGTEAFFGQGTRLTVV.

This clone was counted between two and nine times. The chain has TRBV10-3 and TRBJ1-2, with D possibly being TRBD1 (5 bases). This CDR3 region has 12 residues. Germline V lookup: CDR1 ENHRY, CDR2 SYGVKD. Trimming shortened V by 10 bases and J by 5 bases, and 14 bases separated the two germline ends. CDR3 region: CATAEGEYGYTF. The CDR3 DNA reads TGTGCCACGGCAGAAGGGGAGTATGGCTACACCTTC.

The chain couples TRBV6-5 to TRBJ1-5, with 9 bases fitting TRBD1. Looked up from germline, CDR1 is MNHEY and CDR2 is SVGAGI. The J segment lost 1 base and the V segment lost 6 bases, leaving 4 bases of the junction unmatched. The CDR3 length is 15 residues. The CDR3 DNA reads TGTGCCAGCAGAAAACAGGGGGCGAGCAATCAGCCCCAGCATTTT. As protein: CASRKQGASNQPQHF.

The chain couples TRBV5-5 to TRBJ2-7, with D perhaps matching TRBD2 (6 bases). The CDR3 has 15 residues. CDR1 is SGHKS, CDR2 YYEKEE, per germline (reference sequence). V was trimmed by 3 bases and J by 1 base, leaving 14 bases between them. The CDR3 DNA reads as TGTGCCAGCAGCTCACTAGAGGCGGGATCCTACGAGCAGTACTTC. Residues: CASSSLEAGSYEQYF.

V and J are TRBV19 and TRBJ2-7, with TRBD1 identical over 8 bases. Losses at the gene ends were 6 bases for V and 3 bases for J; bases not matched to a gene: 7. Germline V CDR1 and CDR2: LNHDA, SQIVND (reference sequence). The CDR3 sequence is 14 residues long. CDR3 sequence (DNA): TGTGCCAGTAGGTCGACAGGGGCAGACTACGAGCAGTACTTC. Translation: CASRSTGADYEQYF.

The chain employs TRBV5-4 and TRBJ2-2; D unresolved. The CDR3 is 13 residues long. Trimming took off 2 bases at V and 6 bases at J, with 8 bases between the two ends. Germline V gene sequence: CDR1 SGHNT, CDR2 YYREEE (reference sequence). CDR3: CASSFPTAGELFF. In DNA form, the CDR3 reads TGTGCCAGCAGCTTCCCCACGGCCGGGGAGCTGTTTTTT.

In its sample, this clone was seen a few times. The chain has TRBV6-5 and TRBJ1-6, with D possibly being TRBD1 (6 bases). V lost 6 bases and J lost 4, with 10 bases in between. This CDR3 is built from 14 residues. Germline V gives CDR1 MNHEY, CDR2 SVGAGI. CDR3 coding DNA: TGTGCCAGCAGACCCGGACAGTATAATTCACCCCTCCACTTT. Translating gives CASRPGQYNSPLHF.

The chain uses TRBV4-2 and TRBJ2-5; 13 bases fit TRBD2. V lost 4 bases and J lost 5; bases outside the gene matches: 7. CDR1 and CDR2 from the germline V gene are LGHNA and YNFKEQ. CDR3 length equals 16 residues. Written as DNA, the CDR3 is TGTGCCAGCAGCCCTACTAGCGGGGGGGCCGGGGAGACCCAGTACTTC. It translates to CASSPTSGGAGETQYF.

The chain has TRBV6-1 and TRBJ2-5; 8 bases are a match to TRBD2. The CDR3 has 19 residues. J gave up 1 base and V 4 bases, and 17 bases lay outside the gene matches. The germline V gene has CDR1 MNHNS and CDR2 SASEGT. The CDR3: CASSANAPSGLAVQETQYF. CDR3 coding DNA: TGTGCCAGCAGTGCAAACGCCCCCTCTGGACTAGCTGTCCAAGAGACCCAGTACTTC.

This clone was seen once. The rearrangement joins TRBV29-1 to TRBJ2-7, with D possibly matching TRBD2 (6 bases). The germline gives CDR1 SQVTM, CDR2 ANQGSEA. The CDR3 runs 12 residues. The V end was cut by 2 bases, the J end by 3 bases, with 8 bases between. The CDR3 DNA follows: TGCAGCGTTGAAACTAGCTACTACGAGCAGTACTTC. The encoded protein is CSVETSYYEQYF.

The CDR3 DNA reads TGTGCCAGCAGCTTAAATGCCGTGGATGGCTACACCTTC. Protein sequence: CASSLNAVDGYTF. The chain employs TRBV11-2 and TRBJ1-2; D is undetermined. CDR3 size: 13 residues. Germline-derived CDR1 and CDR2 are SGHAT and FQNNGV. Trimming shortened V by 2 bases and J by 6 bases, and 10 bases separated the two germline ends. The whole variable domain, remainder taken from reference TRBV11-2 and TRBJ1-2, is EAGVAQSPRYKIIEKRQSVAFWCNPISGHATLYWYQQILGQGPKLLIQFQNNGVVDDSQLPKDRFSAERLKGVDSTLKIQPAKLEDSAVYLCASSLNAVDGYTFGSGTRLTVV.

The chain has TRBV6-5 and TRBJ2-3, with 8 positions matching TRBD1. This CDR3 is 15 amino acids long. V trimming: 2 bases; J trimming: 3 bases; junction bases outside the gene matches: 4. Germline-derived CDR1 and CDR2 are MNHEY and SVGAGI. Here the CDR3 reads CASSYDRGRTDTQYF. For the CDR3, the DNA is TGTGCCAGCAGTTACGACAGGGGAAGGACAGATACGCAGTATTTT.

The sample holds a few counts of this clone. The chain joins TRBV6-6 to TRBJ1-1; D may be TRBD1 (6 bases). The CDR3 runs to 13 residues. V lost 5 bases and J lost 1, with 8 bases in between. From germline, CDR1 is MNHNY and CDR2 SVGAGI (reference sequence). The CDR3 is CASSDRKNTEAFF. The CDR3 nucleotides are TGTGCCAGCAGTGACAGGAAGAACACTGAAGCTTTCTTT.